The entry that follows covers one T cell receptor (beta chain) sequence. Researchers ran the PCR with 60 Vbeta and 13 Jbeta primers. Sequencing used immunoSEQ multiplex PCR; TCRdb keeps in-frame clones, though not all of them. Seen here are 200,000 to 250,000 clones, 82% observed once, and the top ten hold 4.5% to 6%. The ends were cut back, 1 base at V and 2 bases at J, with 9 bases in the middle. Germline V gene lookup returns CDR1 SGHTA and CDR2 FQGTGA. CDR3 size: 14 residues. The data originate from a study of cytomegalovirus exposure and HLA in healthy donors. V gene TRBV7-3 combines with J gene TRBJ2-7; possible D gene TRBD2, 5 bases. This clonotype originated in a woman aged 35 to 49 in good health and CMV-seropositive. The sequencing sample was made of PBMCs. The CDR3 bases are TGTGCCAGCAGCTTAATGGGAGCAGCCTACGAGCAGTACTTC. This translates into CASSLMGAAYEQYF. Together with reference TRBV7-3 and TRBJ2-7, the CDR3 gives the full variable domain: GAGVSQTPSNKVTEKGKYVELRCDPISGHTALYWYRQSLGQGPEFLIYFQGTGAADDSGLPNDRFFAVRPEGSVSTLKIQRTERGDSAVYLCASSLMGAAYEQYFGPGTRLTVT.